The T cell receptor beta chain under discussion was sequenced for a study of molecular identifiers for immune sequencing clone quantification. Findings of the study overall: In CMV-specific effectors, clones above 20 copies held over 98% of molecules; naive, under 1%. Single-cell amounts of spiked Jurkat TCR RNA were reportedly detectable among over 750,000 naive cells.

Naive CD8 T cells were sorted as CD8+CD4-CCR7+CD45RA+. This clonotype was observed many times. The antigen is not known. TCRdb itself ran the PCR reads through MiXCR, one entry per CDR3 protein. Here the sample spans about 640,000 distinct CDR3 sequences, less than 20% being singletons. This clonotype originated in a human donor in good health. Some libraries in this study had Jurkat cell RNA spiked in. The sequenced sample was naive CD8+ T cells from blood, with Jurkat cell RNA spiked in. As for subset: FACS-sorted CD8+CD4-CCR7+CD45RA+ naive T cells.

The CDR3, as DNA: TGTGCCAGCAGCTTAGCCGCAGGGACTGAAGCTTTCTTT. Amino acids: CASSLAAGTEAFF. The chain links TRBV5-6 to TRBJ1-1; D might be TRBD1 (5 bases). The V gene lost 2 bases and the J gene lost 5 bases, with 10 bases spanning the gap. This CDR3 comprises 13 residues. Germline CDR1 is SGHDT and CDR2 is YYEEEE.